This T cell receptor (beta chain) was sequenced for a study of neoadjuvant anti-PD-1 for oral cavity cancer. Here immunoSEQ multiplex PCR was the method, and the copy in TCRdb shows in-frame clones only, minus some. The table has about 15,000 clones, around 70% seen once; the top ten hold 3%. The patients had HPV-negative, locally advanced oral cavity squamous cell carcinoma. Germline V gene lookup returns CDR1 SGHAT and CDR2 FQNNGV. CDR3 size: 13 residues. The ends were cut back, 2 bases at V and 8 bases at J, with 7 bases in the middle. This clone was detected once. The sequence came from a person aged 40-85 years with oral cavity squamous cell carcinoma. The chain combines TRBV11-2 with TRBJ1-6, with D uncertain. This specimen was PBMCs, taken before nivolumab (anti-PD-1) treatment. In DNA form, the CDR3 reads TGTGCCAGCAGCTTATATATGGATTCACCCCTCCACTTT. Translated, it gives CASSLYMDSPLHF. The full variable domain, with the rest looked up from reference TRBV11-2 and TRBJ1-6, is EAGVAQSPRYKIIEKRQSVAFWCNPISGHATLYWYQQILGQGPKLLIQFQNNGVVDDSQLPKDRFSAERLKGVDSTLKIQPAKLEDSAVYLCASSLYMDSPLHFGNGTRLTVT.